These T cell receptor beta chains were read from a single sample in a study of cytomegalovirus exposure and HLA in healthy donors. This table comes from immunoSEQ multiplex PCR, and its TCRdb copy is limited to in-frame clones, with some not included. Of 85,000 to 120,000 clones in the sample, 88% were seen once. The specimen sequenced was PBMCs. These receptors were obtained from a woman under 30 in good health and CMV-seropositive. The CDR3 runs from the conserved cysteine through the conserved F or W.

V: TRBV19
J: TRBJ1-5
CDR3: CASSRGTGGQPQHF

V: TRBV6-5
J: TRBJ1-2
CDR3: CATLLTGASNYGYTF

V: TRBV29-1
J: TRBJ2-2
CDR3: CSVEVLSLTGELFF

V: TRBV7-9
J: TRBJ1-4
CDR3: CASSSATNEKLFF

V: TRBV9
J: TRBJ2-3
CDR3: CASGDRSTDTQYF

V: TRBV29-1
J: TRBJ2-7
CDR3: CSVTTGTRTGEQYF

V: TRBV10-3
J: TRBJ1-5
CDR3: CAISEDRGNQPQHF

V: TRBV7-9
J: TRBJ2-3
CDR3: CASSSRGPDTQYF

V: TRBV18
J: TRBJ1-1
CDR3: CASSPGGGFTEAFF

V: TRBV25-1
J: TRBJ1-2
CDR3: CASSELGDSYGYTF

V: TRBV14
J: TRBJ1-4
CDR3: CASSASGTPNEKLFF

V: TRBV10-3
J: TRBJ1-4
CDR3: CATSQGGATNEKLFF

V: TRBV10-2
J: TRBJ2-7
CDR3: CASSDSTSGEQYF

V: TRBV28
J: TRBJ1-4
CDR3: CASSLRPGTGGWDNEKLFF

V: TRBV7-6
J: TRBJ2-7
CDR3: CASSLSPGQGAYEQYF

V: TRBV6-1
J: TRBJ1-2
CDR3: CASSAQRGYTF

V: TRBV7-2
J: TRBJ1-1
CDR3: CASSPRRYEAFF

V: TRBV5-5
J: TRBJ1-4
CDR3: CASSPGGDPGLFF

V: TRBV15
J: TRBJ2-6
CDR3: CATQISGANVLTF

V: TRBV28
J: TRBJ2-5
CDR3: CASSLTNVQQETQYF

V: TRBV7-9
J: TRBJ2-7
CDR3: CASSFPLSYEQYF

V: TRBV6-5
J: TRBJ2-5
CDR3: CARTDRYQETQYF

V: TRBV7-6
J: TRBJ1-1
CDR3: CASSPNDRTNTEAFF

V: TRBV29-1
J: TRBJ2-2
CDR3: CSGGPGTGSVGELFF

V: TRBV27
J: TRBJ1-3
CDR3: CASRQDRLSGNTIYF

V: TRBV6-1
J: TRBJ2-7
CDR3: CASSPIRGEQYF

V: TRBV29-1
J: TRBJ2-7
CDR3: CSVGQAVSYEQYF

V: TRBV6-6
J: TRBJ1-5
CDR3: CASSPGGGSTQGPQHF

V: TRBV2
J: TRBJ1-2
CDR3: CASSKQGSPGGYTF

V: TRBV27
J: TRBJ1-1
CDR3: CASSFRTVCEAFF

V: TRBV27
J: TRBJ2-1
CDR3: CASSSGGPYNEQFF

V: TRBV27
J: TRBJ2-2
CDR3: CASSLYWARGQANTGELFF

V: TRBV18
J: TRBJ2-3
CDR3: CASSLQGATDTQYF

V: TRBV7-8
J: TRBJ2-2
CDR3: CASSPGSLAGLYTGELFF

V: TRBV7-9
J: TRBJ1-1
CDR3: CASSRVDTEAFF

V: TRBV7-8
J: TRBJ1-5
CDR3: CASSLGGTDNQPQHF